Listed below are T cell receptor beta chains from one sample, sequenced in a study of blood T cell repertoires in COVID-19. Assay used: immunoSEQ multiplex PCR; TCRdb lists only in-frame clones, some missing. The repertoire holds hundreds of thousands of clones, with around 86% as singletons. The sequencing input was peripheral blood. The receptors were sampled from a woman aged 25 to 39 with active or convalescent COVID-19. Each CDR3 is given with its conserved first and last residue. The order of the fields is clone size, J gene, D gene, V gene, CDR3 protein, CDR3 DNA. D genes are given only for firm matches. Part of the rows lack a size; the others show once, few, many or a class for expanded clones.

size: once
J: TRBJ2-5
D: NA
V: TRBV5-1
CDR3: CASSLGGGATWETQYF
DNA: TGCGCCAGCAGCTTGGGAGGGGGGGCGACGTGGGAGACCCAGTACTTC

size: NA
J: TRBJ1-1
D: NA
V: TRBV5-1
CDR3: CASSDTGLSGMNTEAFF
DNA: TGCGCCAGCAGTGACACAGGGTTGTCCGGGATGAACACTGAAGCTTTCTTT

size: NA
J: TRBJ2-3
D: NA
V: TRBV24-1
CDR3: CATSERTGTDTQYF
DNA: TGTGCCACCAGTGAAAGGACAGGCACAGATACGCAGTATTTT

size: NA
J: TRBJ1-1
D: NA
V: TRBV5-4
CDR3: CASSLSDTEAFF
DNA: TGTGCCAGCAGCCTCTCGGACACTGAAGCTTTCTTT

size: NA
J: TRBJ2-3
D: TRBD2
V: TRBV27
CDR3: CASSPYPGLAGGPDTQYF
DNA: TGTGCCAGCAGTCCTTACCCGGGACTAGCGGGAGGGCCAGATACGCAGTATTTT

size: few
J: TRBJ2-3
D: NA
V: TRBV29-1
CDR3: CRVGGPWGTDTQYF
DNA: TGCAGGGTCGGAGGGCCTTGGGGCACAGATACGCAGTATTTT

size: NA
J: TRBJ1-1
D: NA
V: TRBV7-6
CDR3: CASSQDSTEAFF
DNA: TGTGCCAGCAGCCAAGACAGCACTGAAGCTTTCTTT

size: NA
J: TRBJ2-2
D: NA
V: TRBV11-2
CDR3: CASSLLASPGGTYTGELFF
DNA: TGTGCCAGCAGCTTATTGGCTAGCCCTGGGGGGACCTACACCGGGGAGCTGTTTTTT

size: NA
J: TRBJ1-3
D: NA
V: TRBV6-5
CDR3: CASKFGQSNTIYF
DNA: TGTGCCAGCAAATTCGGTCAATCAAACACCATATATTTT

size: NA
J: TRBJ2-2
D: NA
V: TRBV5-1
CDR3: CASSLGDTDTGELFF
DNA: TGCGCCAGCAGCTTGGGGGACACGGACACCGGGGAGCTGTTTTTT

size: NA
J: TRBJ1-2
D: NA
V: TRBV13
CDR3: CASSLDPPYYYGYTF
DNA: TGTGCCAGCAGCTTAGACCCTCCCTACTACTATGGCTACACCTTC

size: NA
J: TRBJ2-7
D: TRBD1
V: TRBV4-2
CDR3: CASSHPLMGGQGDYEQYF
DNA: TGTGCCAGCAGCCACCCCCTTATGGGGGGACAGGGTGACTACGAGCAGTACTTC

size: NA
J: TRBJ1-2
D: NA
V: TRBV4-1
CDR3: CASSQGDTHYGYTF
DNA: TGCGCCAGCAGCCAAGGGGACACCCACTATGGCTACACCTTC

size: NA
J: TRBJ1-4
D: TRBD1
V: TRBV6-5
CDR3: CASRGFRDRVEKLFF
DNA: TGTGCCAGCAGGGGATTCCGGGACAGGGTGGAAAAACTGTTTTTT

size: NA
J: TRBJ2-7
D: NA
V: TRBV18
CDR3: CASSPPDQGYEQYF
DNA: TGTGCCAGCTCACCCCCCGACCAGGGGTACGAGCAGTACTTC

size: NA
J: TRBJ2-2
D: TRBD2
V: TRBV10-3
CDR3: CAISEAGARAGELFF
DNA: TGTGCCATCAGTGAGGCGGGAGCGCGGGCCGGGGAGCTGTTTTTT

size: NA
J: TRBJ2-3
D: TRBD2
V: TRBV19
CDR3: CASASGGGTDTQYF
DNA: TGTGCCAGTGCGAGCGGGGGTGGAACAGATACGCAGTATTTT

size: NA
J: TRBJ1-1
D: TRBD1
V: TRBV27
CDR3: CASSTLTGLNTEAFF
DNA: TGTGCCAGCAGCACCTTGACAGGGCTAAACACTGAAGCTTTCTTT

size: NA
J: TRBJ1-2
D: TRBD1
V: TRBV23-1
CDR3: CASSQSFKGRGNYGYTF
DNA: TGCGCCAGCAGTCAATCTTTCAAAGGCAGGGGGAACTATGGCTACACCTTC

size: NA
J: TRBJ1-4
D: NA
V: TRBV7-9
CDR3: CASSLDTATNEKLFF
DNA: TGTGCCAGCAGCCTGGACACAGCAACTAATGAAAAACTGTTTTTT

size: NA
J: TRBJ2-1
D: TRBD2
V: TRBV7-9
CDR3: CASSYSSAGGRYNEQFF
DNA: TGTGCCAGCAGCTATAGCTCAGCGGGAGGGCGCTACAATGAGCAGTTCTTC

size: NA
J: TRBJ2-3
D: NA
V: TRBV5-4
CDR3: CASSIRGAVMGFTDTQYF
DNA: TGTGCCAGCAGCATCAGGGGGGCCGTGATGGGATTCACAGATACGCAGTATTTT

size: NA
J: TRBJ2-1
D: TRBD2
V: TRBV3-1/TRBV3-2
CDR3: CASSQESLRVAGTYNEQFF
DNA: TGTGCCAGCAGCCAAGAGTCTTTGAGAGTAGCGGGAACCTACAATGAGCAGTTCTTC

size: NA
J: TRBJ2-6
D: NA
V: TRBV11-3
CDR3: CASSSPVDGANVLTF
DNA: TGTGCCAGCAGCTCACCGGTCGATGGGGCCAACGTCCTGACTTTC